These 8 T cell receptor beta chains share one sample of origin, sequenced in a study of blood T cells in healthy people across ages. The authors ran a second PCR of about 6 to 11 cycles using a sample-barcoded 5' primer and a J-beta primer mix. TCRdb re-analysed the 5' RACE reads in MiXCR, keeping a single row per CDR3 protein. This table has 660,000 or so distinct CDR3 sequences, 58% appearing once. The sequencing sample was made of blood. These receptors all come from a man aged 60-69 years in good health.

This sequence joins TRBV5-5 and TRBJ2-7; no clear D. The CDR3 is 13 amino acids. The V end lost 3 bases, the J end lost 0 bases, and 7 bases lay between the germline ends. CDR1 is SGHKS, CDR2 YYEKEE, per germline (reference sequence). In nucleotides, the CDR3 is TGTGCCAGCAGCTCTCGGGTCTCCTACGAGCAGTACTTC. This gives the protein CASSSRVSYEQYF.

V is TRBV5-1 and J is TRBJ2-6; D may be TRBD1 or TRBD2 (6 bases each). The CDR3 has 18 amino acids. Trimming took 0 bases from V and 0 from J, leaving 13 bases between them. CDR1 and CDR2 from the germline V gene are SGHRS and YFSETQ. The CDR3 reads CASSLGGTTSSGANVLTF. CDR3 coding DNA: TGCGCCAGCAGCTTGGGCGGGACAACTAGCTCTGGGGCCAACGTCCTGACTTTC. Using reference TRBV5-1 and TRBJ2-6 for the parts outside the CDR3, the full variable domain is KAGVTQTPRYLIKTRGQQVTLSCSPISGHRSVSWYQQTPGQGLQFLFEYFSETQRNKGNFPGRFSGRQFSNSRSEMNVSTLELGDSALYLCASSLGGTTSSGANVLTFGAGSRLTVL.

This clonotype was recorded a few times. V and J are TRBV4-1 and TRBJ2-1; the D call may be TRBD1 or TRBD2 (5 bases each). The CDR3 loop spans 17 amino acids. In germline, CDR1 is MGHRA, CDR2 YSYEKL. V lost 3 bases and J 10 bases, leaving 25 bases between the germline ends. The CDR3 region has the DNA TGCGCCAGCAGCCACCAAGAGGGGCGGTTTTACTCATGCGAGCAGTTCTTC. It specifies CASSHQEGRFYSCEQFF.

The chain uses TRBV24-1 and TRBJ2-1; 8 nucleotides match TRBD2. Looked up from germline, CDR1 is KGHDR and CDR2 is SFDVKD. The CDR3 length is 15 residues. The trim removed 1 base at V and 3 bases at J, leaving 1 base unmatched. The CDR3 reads CATSDLAGDYNEQFF. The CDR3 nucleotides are TGTGCCACCAGTGATTTAGCGGGGGACTACAATGAGCAGTTCTTC.

The DNA for the CDR3 is TGCAGTGCTCGGGGGGGTTACAATGAGCAGTACTTC. Protein product: CSARGGYNEQYF. V usage is TRBV20-1 and J usage is TRBJ2-1; 8 nucleotides line up with TRBD2. The J call may be wrong; the DNA end is better matched by TRBJ2-7. From germline, CDR1 is DFQATT and CDR2 SNEGSKA (reference sequence). CDR3 length: 12 residues.

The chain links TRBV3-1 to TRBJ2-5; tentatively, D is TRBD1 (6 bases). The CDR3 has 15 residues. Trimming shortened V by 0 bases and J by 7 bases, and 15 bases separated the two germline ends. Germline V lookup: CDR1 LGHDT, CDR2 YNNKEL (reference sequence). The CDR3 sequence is CASSQEGGPKMTQYF. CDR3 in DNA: TGTGCCAGCAGCCAAGAAGGGGGACCCAAGATGACCCAGTACTTC.

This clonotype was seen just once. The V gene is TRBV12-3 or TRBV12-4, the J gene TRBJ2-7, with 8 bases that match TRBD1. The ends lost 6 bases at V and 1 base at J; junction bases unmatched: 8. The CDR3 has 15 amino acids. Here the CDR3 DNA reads TGTGCCAGCAGAAGACAGGGGAGGAAATCCTACGAGCAGTACTTC. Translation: CASRRQGRKSYEQYF.

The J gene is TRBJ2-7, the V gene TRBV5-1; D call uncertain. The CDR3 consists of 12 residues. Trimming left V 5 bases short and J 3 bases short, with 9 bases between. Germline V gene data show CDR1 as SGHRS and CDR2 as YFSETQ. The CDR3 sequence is CASSTSFYEQYF. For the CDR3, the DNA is TGCGCCAGCAGTACTTCCTTCTACGAGCAGTACTTC.